Listed here is a single T cell receptor (beta chain). Antigen specificity is unknown. This could be a read error, since a much larger clone is one nucleotide away. The entry originates in a study of glioma-infiltrating T cells. Study-level results: Very few CDR3 sequences were shared between tissue and blood. Tissue-blood divergence was below expectation in non-neoplastic patients, above in gliomas.

TCR alpha and beta CDR3 regions were amplified from RNA using iRepertoire nested multiplex PCR. For one-step reverse transcription and amplification, 100-400 ng of tissue mRNA or PBMC total RNA was used. MiXCR was run by TCRdb on the multiplex PCR reads, yielding one entry per CDR3 protein. The table has about 93,000 distinct CDR3 sequences, roughly 40% seen once. Sequencing input: glioma tissue, nonneoplastic brain tissue, or PBMCs (not recorded which). The TCR comes from a human donor with low-grade glioma or glioblastoma, undergoing nonglioma brain surgery, or in good health (not recorded which).

For the CDR3, the DNA is TGCGCCAGCAGCTCGGACATTCACCGCACAGATACGCAGTATTTT. As protein: CASSSDIHRTDTQYF. The rearrangement joins TRBV5-1 to TRBJ2-3, with a weak D call TRBD1 (5 bases). Germline V gives CDR1 SGHRS, CDR2 YFSETQ. Trimming stripped 3 bases from V and 1 base from J, with 12 bases between. This CDR3 has 15 residues.